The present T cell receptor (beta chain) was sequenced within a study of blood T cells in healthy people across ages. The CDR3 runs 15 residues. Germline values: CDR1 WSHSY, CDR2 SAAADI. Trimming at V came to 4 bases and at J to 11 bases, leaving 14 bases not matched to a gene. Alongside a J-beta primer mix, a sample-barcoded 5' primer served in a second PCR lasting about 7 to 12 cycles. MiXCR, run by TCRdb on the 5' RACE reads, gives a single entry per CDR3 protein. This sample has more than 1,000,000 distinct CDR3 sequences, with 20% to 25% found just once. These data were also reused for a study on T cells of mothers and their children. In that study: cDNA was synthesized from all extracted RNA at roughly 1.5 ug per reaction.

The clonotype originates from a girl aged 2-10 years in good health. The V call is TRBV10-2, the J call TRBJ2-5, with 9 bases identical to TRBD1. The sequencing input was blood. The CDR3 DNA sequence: TGCGCCAGCAGTGGGATGACAGGGGGTAAGAGGGAGCAGTACTTC. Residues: CASSGMTGGKREQYF.